The next 25 T cell receptor beta chains were all read from a single sample in a study of neurological immune-mediated disorders. One entry per CDR3 protein, called by TCRdb with MiXCR from the 5' RACE reads. Of 50,000 or so distinct CDR3 sequences listed, approximately 3.8% were seen once; the top ten hold roughly 1.5%. Sequenced input: PBMCs. The receptors stem from a man younger than 45 with multiple sclerosis.

This clonotype was detected many times. The J gene is TRBJ1-2, the V gene TRBV6-5; D is possibly TRBD1 (5 bases). Between the trimmed V and J ends, which lost 8 bases and 6 bases, there was a span of 10 bases. The germline V gene has CDR1 MNHEY and CDR2 SVGAGI. CDR3 length: 11 amino acids. CDR3 amino acids: CASLGANGYTF. The DNA of the CDR3 is TGTGCCAGCCTTGGGGCCAATGGCTACACCTTC.

This clonotype was observed at least ten times. The rearrangement uses TRBV9 and TRBJ1-2; D possibly corresponds to TRBD1 (6 bases). This CDR3 has 15 residues. V was clipped by 2 bases and J by 6 bases, with 17 bases between them. Germline CDR1 is SGDLS and CDR2 is YYNGEE. CDR3 amino acids: CASSVEGQLYDGYTF. The DNA of the CDR3 is TGTGCCAGCAGCGTTGAAGGACAGCTATACGATGGCTACACCTTC.

This clonotype was counted ten times or more. The chain is built from TRBV4-2 and TRBJ1-4; D ambiguous. The germline V and J ends were trimmed by 4 bases and 8 bases, with 14 bases remaining between them. The CDR3 is 14 residues long. The germline CDR1 and CDR2 sequences are LGHNA and YNFKEQ. CDR3 residues: CASSPRPEEEKLFF. Here the CDR3 DNA reads TGTGCCAGCAGCCCAAGGCCTGAGGAGGAAAAACTGTTTTTT.

This clonotype was seen repeatedly, ten times or more. This chain's CDR3 is CASRPGQETQYF. CDR3 coding DNA: TGCGCCAGCCGGCCGGGACAAGAGACCCAGTACTTC. The V gene is TRBV5-1, the J gene TRBJ2-5, with D perhaps TRBD2 (5 bases). The V end lost 7 bases, the J end lost 2 bases, and 9 bases lay between the germline ends. The CDR3 contains 12 residues. The V gene's germline CDR1 is SGHRS and CDR2 YFSETQ.

This clonotype has at least ten counts. The CDR3 here is CASSLKTSGSEQYF. The DNA of the CDR3 is TGCGCCAGCAGCCTAAAAACCTCGGGGAGCGAGCAGTACTTC. The chain employs TRBV4-1 and TRBJ2-7; maybe TRBD2 (5 bases). Germline assignment: CDR1 MGHRA and CDR2 YSYEKL. The ends were cut back, 4 bases at V and 6 bases at J, with 16 bases in the middle. The CDR3 covers 14 residues.

Many counts were recorded for this clonotype. V usage is TRBV6-5 and J usage is TRBJ2-3, with 9 nucleotides matching TRBD2. Trimming took 4 bases from V and 2 from J; bases not matched to a gene: 4. This CDR3 spans 15 amino acids. Germline V gene sequence: CDR1 MNHEY, CDR2 SVGAGI. This CDR3 reads CASSLTSGFTDTQYF. For the CDR3, the DNA is TGTGCCAGCAGTTTGACTAGCGGATTCACAGATACGCAGTATTTT.

This clonotype came up a few times. CDR3 sequence (DNA): TGCAGTGCTAGAGATCCTCGGGCTTACGACTATGGCTACACCTTC. It is translated as CSARDPRAYDYGYTF. The rearrangement links TRBV20-1 to TRBJ1-2; the D is unclear. CDR3 length equals 15 residues. The germline V and J ends were trimmed by 0 bases and 3 bases, with 14 bases remaining between them. Germline CDR1 and CDR2: DFQATT and SNEGSKA (reference sequence).

This clonotype was seen many times. This chain joins TRBV11-3 and TRBJ2-3, with 14 bases aligning to TRBD2. The junction had 6 bases not matched to a gene; V was cut back by 5 bases and J by 5 bases. CDR1 and CDR2 (germline): SGHNT, YENEEA. This CDR3 is 16 amino acids long. CDR3 loop: CASSRGLAGDRDTQYF. CDR3 sequence (DNA): TGTGCCAGCAGCCGGGGACTAGCGGGAGATAGAGATACGCAGTATTTT.

This clonotype has a handful of counts. V usage is TRBV5-1 and J usage is TRBJ2-1, with TRBD2 matching 11 bases. The CDR3 is 17 residues long. In germline, CDR1 is SGHRS, CDR2 YFSETQ. J gave up 2 bases and V 5 bases, and 9 bases lay outside the gene matches. In DNA form, the CDR3 reads TGCGCCAGCAGAGTAGGGACTAGCGGAGTTACCTACAATGAGCAGTTCTTC. Translation: CASRVGTSGVTYNEQFF.

This clonotype was observed many times. The chain links TRBV2 to TRBJ2-7; no clear D gene. The V end lost 2 bases, the J end lost 1 base, and 12 bases lay between the germline ends. This CDR3 is 15 amino acids long. Germline V lookup: CDR1 SNHLY, CDR2 FYNNEI. DNA of the CDR3: TGTGCCAGCAGTGAAAGGGCCGCTTCATCCTACGAGCAGTACTTC. It specifies CASSERAASSYEQYF.

This clonotype was picked up a small number of times. The chain combines TRBV13 with TRBJ2-7, with TRBD2 matching over 11 bases. Trimming cost V 0 bases and J 3 bases; bases outside gene matches: 7. The CDR3 covers 17 residues. Germline CDR1 and CDR2: PRHDT and FYEKMQ (reference sequence). The CDR3 reads CASSLGLTSGKFYEQYF. For the CDR3, the DNA is TGTGCCAGCAGCTTAGGCCTGACTAGCGGGAAGTTCTACGAGCAGTACTTC. The full variable domain, its missing parts supplied by reference TRBV13 and TRBJ2-7, is AAGVIQSPRHLIKEKRETATLKCYPIPRHDTVYWYQQGPGQDPQFLISFYEKMQSDKGSIPDRFSAQQFSDYHSELNMSSLELGDSALYFCASSLGLTSGKFYEQYFGPGTRLTVT.

The sample holds many counts of this clonotype. The V and J genes are TRBV20-1 and TRBJ2-1; D possibly corresponds to TRBD2 (5 bases). The CDR3 is made up of 17 amino acids. Germline V gene lookup returns CDR1 DFQATT and CDR2 SNEGSKA (reference sequence). V lost 0 bases and J 9 bases, leaving 24 bases between the germline ends. The CDR3 nucleotides are TGCAGTGCTAGAGATCTGAGCCGGGATAGTGTTAAGGGTGAGCAGTTCTTC. Amino acids: CSARDLSRDSVKGEQFF.

This clonotype was picked up a small number of times. The J gene is TRBJ2-2, the V gene TRBV20-1; D remains ambiguous. The ends were cut back, 1 base at V and 1 base at J, with 7 bases in the middle. CDR3 length: 14 amino acids. CDR1 is DFQATT and CDR2 is SNEGSKA in the germline V gene (reference sequence). The CDR3 DNA sequence: TGCAGTGCTAGAGTAAAGGGGAACACCGGGGAGCTGTTTTTT. Protein sequence: CSARVKGNTGELFF.

The sample holds many counts of this clonotype. The genes are TRBV5-1 and TRBJ1-2; TRBD1 might be the D (5 bases). CDR1 SGHRS and CDR2 YFSETQ come from the germline V gene. CDR3 length: 15 residues. V was shortened by 0 bases and J by 7 bases, with 16 bases between the two germline ends. The CDR3 loop reads CASSLDSGTLSGYTF. In nucleotides, the CDR3 is TGCGCCAGCAGCTTGGACTCCGGGACGCTCTCTGGCTACACCTTC.

Many counts were recorded for this clonotype. The V and J genes are TRBV6-5 and TRBJ2-4, with D perhaps TRBD1 (6 bases). V lost 6 bases and J lost 6, with 18 bases in between. The CDR3 length is 15 residues. In germline, CDR1 is MNHEY, CDR2 SVGAGI. CDR3 DNA: TGTGCCAGCAGAATAGGGACACACGAAGGAAACATTCAGTACTTC. Its translation: CASRIGTHEGNIQYF.

The rearrangement uses TRBV10-3 and TRBJ1-1; 7 nucleotides line up with TRBD1. Germline CDR1 and CDR2: ENHRY and SYGVKD. CDR3 size: 12 residues. V shed 5 bases and J 4 bases; nucleotides not matched to a gene: 1. CDR3 sequence reads: CAISPGGTEAFF. The CDR3 coding sequence is TGTGCCATCAGTCCAGGGGGCACTGAAGCTTTCTTT.

There are a few counts of this clonotype. The junction differs from germline at one of its ends, possibly a read error. V and J are TRBV6-2 or TRBV6-3 and TRBJ1-5; D call uncertain. This CDR3 has 14 residues. The germline gives CDR1 MNHEY, CDR2 SVGEGT. The CDR3 DNA follows: TGTGCCAGCAGTTACTTCCAGTCCAATCAGCCCCAGAATTTT. Amino acid sequence: CASSYFQSNQPQNF.

This clonotype was recorded many times. This chain uses TRBV3-1 with TRBJ2-5, with no clear D. This CDR3 is 11 amino acids long. V dropped 4 bases and J dropped 5 bases, with 5 bases sitting between them. Germline CDR1 and CDR2: LGHDT and YNNKEL (reference sequence). The CDR3 reads CASSRRETQYF. CDR3 bases: TGTGCCAGCAGCCGTCGGGAGACCCAGTACTTC.

This clonotype was found many times. The chain links TRBV20-1 to TRBJ2-1, with 8 bases fitting TRBD2. The CDR3 is 14 residues long. CDR1 DFQATT and CDR2 SNEGSKA come from the germline V gene (reference sequence). J gave up 7 bases and V 5 bases, and 10 bases lay outside the gene matches. The CDR3 DNA is TGCAGTGCTCCAGCGGGGGCGTCGGGGAATGAGCAGTTCTTC. It encodes CSAPAGASGNEQFF.

Ten or more counts support this clonotype. This rearrangement joins TRBV7-6 to TRBJ1-5, with a possible D match to TRBD1 (5 bases). The CDR3 covers 15 residues. V shed 1 base and J shed 7 bases, with 14 bases lying between them. Germline V gene sequence: CDR1 SGHVS, CDR2 FNYEAQ. Written as DNA, the CDR3 is TGTGCCAGCAGCTTAGTAGACGGGGGATTGCAGCCCCAGCATTTT. It specifies CASSLVDGGLQPQHF.

This clonotype came up many times. The chain combines TRBV20-1 with TRBJ2-1, with D possibly matching TRBD2 (5 bases). Trimming left V 6 bases short and J 3 bases short, with 12 bases between. The CDR3 covers 13 residues. Germline V lookup: CDR1 DFQATT, CDR2 SNEGSKA (reference sequence). The CDR3 region is CSARGEVYNEQFF. Written as DNA, the CDR3 is TGCAGTGCCCGGGGAGAGGTCTACAATGAGCAGTTCTTC.

There are a few counts of this clonotype. The V call is TRBV19, the J call TRBJ1-1, with D uncertain. Germline V CDR1 and CDR2: LNHDA, SQIVND (reference sequence). Trimming took 7 bases from V and 4 from J, leaving 10 bases between them. The CDR3 spans 12 residues. The CDR3 loop is CASNGQATEAFF. The CDR3 DNA is TGTGCCAGTAACGGCCAGGCCACTGAAGCTTTCTTT.

This clonotype was counted ten times or more. V is TRBV5-1 and J is TRBJ2-7; D not certain. CDR3 size: 12 residues. CDR1 is SGHRS, CDR2 YFSETQ, per germline. The germline V and J ends were trimmed by 4 bases and 1 base, with 6 bases remaining between them. The CDR3: CASSETSYEQYF. Here the CDR3 DNA reads TGCGCCAGCAGCGAAACATCCTACGAGCAGTACTTC.

This clonotype was detected ten times or more. The chain couples TRBV4-1 to TRBJ2-5; D uncertain. The V and J ends lost 5 bases and 5 bases respectively, with 18 bases between them. The germline V gene encodes CDR1 MGHRA and CDR2 YSYEKL. This CDR3 spans 15 amino acids. CDR3 DNA: TGCGCCAGCAGCAGACCGGGTCCCCTGAGGGAGACCCAGTACTTC. It yields the protein CASSRPGPLRETQYF.

In its sample, this clonotype was seen a few times. This may be a read error: a much more frequent sequence differs by one nucleotide. The J gene is TRBJ1-4, the V gene TRBV4-1; D call uncertain. Trimming took 1 base from V and 8 from J, leaving 8 bases between them. Germline V lookup: CDR1 MGHRA, CDR2 YSYEKL. The CDR3 contains 13 residues. CDR3 nucleotide sequence: TGCGCCAGCAGCCAAGTTAAAGGAGAAAAACTGTTTTTT. It encodes CASSQVKGEKLFF.